These 18 T cell receptor beta chains were sequenced from one sample in a study of T cell responses to AZD1222 COVID-19 vaccine. The protocol was immunoSEQ multiplex PCR, while the TCRdb copy is restricted to in-frame clones and leaves out a portion. Of about 120,000 clones in the sample, 92% were seen once. Material: peripheral blood, obtained on day 0 of AZD1222 vaccination. The source of these receptors is an adult in good health.

This clone has a single count. This chain joins TRBV5-4 and TRBJ2-7; tentatively, D is TRBD1 (5 bases). Germline lookup yields CDR1 SGHNT and CDR2 YYREEE (reference sequence). Trimming took 4 bases from V and 0 from J, leaving 11 bases between them. This CDR3 has 14 amino acids. The DNA for the CDR3 is TGTGCCAGCAGCCTCCAGGGTGCCTCCTACGAGCAGTACTTC. It encodes CASSLQGASYEQYF.

The sample holds one count of this clone. V usage is TRBV12-3 or TRBV12-4 and J usage is TRBJ1-2, with D perhaps TRBD1 (6 bases). This CDR3 region has 12 residues. Trimming took 3 bases from V and 7 from J, leaving 9 bases between them. The CDR3 protein is CASSLDRFGYTF. CDR3 nucleotide sequence: TGTGCCAGCAGTTTGGACAGATTTGGCTACACCTTC.

The V and J genes are TRBV18 and TRBJ1-1; D is possibly TRBD1 (5 bases). Germline V gene lookup returns CDR1 KGHSH and CDR2 LQKENI. This CDR3 has 16 residues. The V gene lost 6 bases and the J gene lost 0 bases, with 17 bases spanning the gap. Written as DNA, the CDR3 is TGTGCCAGCTCCTCCCGGGACCTGAAACTGAACACTGAAGCTTTCTTT. This gives the protein CASSSRDLKLNTEAFF.

The rearrangement uses TRBV7-6 and TRBJ2-5, with D possibly TRBD1 on 6 matching bases. Per germline, CDR1 SGHVS and CDR2 FNYEAQ. This CDR3 spans 16 amino acids. The V end was cut by 1 base, the J end by 5 bases, with 17 bases between. The CDR3 DNA sequence: TGTGCCAGCAGCTTAGGGACGGACAGCCCGGGGGAGACCCAGTACTTC. This codes for CASSLGTDSPGETQYF.

This clone showed up just once. The chain employs TRBV12-3 or TRBV12-4 and TRBJ1-4; no definite D call. The V and J ends lost 5 bases and 10 bases respectively, with 11 bases between them. The CDR3 runs to 12 residues. For the CDR3, the DNA is TGTGCCAGCAGTCAGGACGCCGGAAAACTGTTTTTT. This codes for CASSQDAGKLFF.

V is TRBV2 and J is TRBJ2-2; D gene ambiguous. V lost 10 bases to trimming and J lost 5 bases, with 11 bases between them. CDR1 SNHLY and CDR2 FYNNEI come from the germline V gene. There are 12 residues in the CDR3. As DNA, the CDR3 is TGTGCCACCAAGCCCGATACCGGGGAGCTGTTTTTT. Protein product: CATKPDTGELFF.

The rearrangement uses TRBV9 and TRBJ1-3; TRBD1 agrees at 8 bases. J gave up 2 bases and V 2 bases, and 3 bases lay outside the gene matches. CDR3 length equals 15 residues. CDR1 SGDLS and CDR2 YYNGEE come from the germline V gene. The chain's CDR3 is CASSVQGATGNTIYF. CDR3 nucleotide sequence: TGTGCCAGCAGCGTTCAGGGGGCCACTGGAAACACCATATATTTT. The full variable domain, rest sourced from reference TRBV9 and TRBJ1-3, is DSGVTQTPKHLITATGQRVTLRCSPRSGDLSVYWYQQSLDQGLQFLIQYYNGEERAKGNILERFSAQQFPDLHSELNLSSLELGDSALYFCASSVQGATGNTIYFGEGSWLTVV.

The rearrangement uses TRBV7-2 and TRBJ2-7, with a tentative D call TRBD2 (6 bases). The CDR3 is 17 amino acids. Per the germline V gene, CDR1 is SGHTA and CDR2 is FQGNSA. Deletions cut 3 bases from V and 3 bases from J, with 21 bases between. CDR3 sequence reads: CASSFTSGGLAGYEQYF. Here the CDR3 DNA reads TGTGCCAGCAGCTTCACCTCCGGAGGGCTAGCAGGCTACGAGCAGTACTTC.

The J gene is TRBJ1-2, the V gene TRBV9; the match to TRBD1 covers 8 bases. Looked up from germline, CDR1 is SGDLS and CDR2 is YYNGEE. The CDR3 consists of 15 residues. Trimming cost V 0 bases and J 8 bases; bases outside gene matches: 9. The DNA of the CDR3 is TGTGCCAGCAGCGTAGGAAGGACAGGGCGGGGAGGCTACACCTTC. Translated: CASSVGRTGRGGYTF.

Of note for this clone: The identical CDR3 is also encoded by other nucleotide sequences in the sample. The V gene is TRBV6-5, the J gene TRBJ1-5; D is undetermined. CDR3 size: 13 residues. Trimming took 0 bases from V and 2 from J, leaving 2 bases between them. The germline V gene has CDR1 MNHEY and CDR2 SVGAGI. In nucleotides, the CDR3 is TGTGCCAGCAGTTACTCCCGCAATCAGCCCCAGCATTTT. Its protein is CASSYSRNQPQHF.

V usage is TRBV7-9 and J usage is TRBJ2-1, with TRBD2 identical over 10 bases. Germline trimming cut 3 bases from V and 7 bases from J; bases unmatched to any gene: 3. The CDR3 extends over 14 amino acids. Germline CDR1 and CDR2: SEHNR and FQNEAQ (reference sequence). Written as DNA, the CDR3 is TGTGCCAGCAGCTTCGGACTAGCGGTTAATGAGCAGTTCTTC. Protein product: CASSFGLAVNEQFF.

In nucleotides, the CDR3 is TGCGCCAGCAGCACCCTACCCAAGGAGACAGGGACTTACGAGCAGTACTTC. Translation gives CASSTLPKETGTYEQYF. The chain uses TRBV5-1 and TRBJ2-7, with D possibly TRBD1 on 7 matching bases. V was cut by 4 bases and J by 4 bases, with 24 bases left in between. Germline CDR1 reads SGHRS; CDR2 reads YFSETQ. The CDR3 is 17 amino acids.

This sequence joins TRBV14 and TRBJ1-2; D is unresolved. Germline CDR1 SGHDN, CDR2 FVKESK. V was pared by 0 bases and J by 5 bases, with 10 bases between. The CDR3 runs 14 residues. This CDR3 is CASSQDRLGYGYTF. The CDR3 coding sequence is TGTGCCAGCAGCCAAGATCGTCTCGGGTATGGCTACACCTTC.

This sequence joins TRBV12-5 and TRBJ2-2, with D perhaps being TRBD1 or TRBD2 (6 bases each). Germline CDR1 reads LGHNT; CDR2 reads FRNRAP. The CDR3 consists of 16 residues. With 6 bases removed from V and 0 bases from J, the gap between germline ends came to 14 bases. CDR3 nucleotides: TGTGCTAGTGGCGGGGGACAAACCGCGAACACCGGGGAGCTGTTTTTT. Its translation: CASGGGQTANTGELFF.

The rearrangement joins TRBV7-2 to TRBJ1-5, with D possibly matching TRBD1 (6 bases). V was pared by 0 bases and J by 5 bases, with 11 bases between. The CDR3 covers 15 residues. The germline gives CDR1 SGHTA, CDR2 FQGNSA. The CDR3 region is CASSLAGGGDQPQHF. The CDR3 DNA follows: TGTGCCAGCAGCTTAGCCGGCGGGGGCGATCAGCCCCAGCATTTT.

Comments on this clone: Other DNA sequences in this specimen translate into the identical CDR3. The J gene is TRBJ2-7, the V gene TRBV28; the match to TRBD1 covers 10 bases. The CDR3 has 14 residues. The V gene's germline CDR1 is MDHEN and CDR2 SYDVKM. Trimming at V came to 3 bases and at J to 4 bases, leaving 3 bases not matched to a gene. CDR3 sequence reads: CASSFPGQGYEQYF. The CDR3 nucleotides read TGTGCCAGCAGTTTCCCGGGACAGGGGTACGAGCAGTACTTC.

About this clone itself: Germline and junction disagree at one end, which may indicate a read error. The chain uses TRBV6-1 and TRBJ1-4; unclear D gene. Germline V gene sequence: CDR1 MNHNS, CDR2 SASEGT. This CDR3 region has 14 residues. In DNA, the CDR3 is TGTGCCAGCAGAGAAGGGTTCTCTAATGAAAAACTGTTTTTT. It specifies CASREGFSNEKLFF.

Only one count was recorded for this clone. J is TRBJ1-5 and V is TRBV27, with D uncertain. Looked up from germline, CDR1 is MNHEY and CDR2 is SMNVEV (reference sequence). The CDR3 contains 12 residues. Trimming removed 3 bases at V and 5 bases at J, with 5 bases between. In DNA, the CDR3 is TGTGCCAGCAGTTTCGAAGATCAGCCCCAGCATTTT. It codes for CASSFEDQPQHF.